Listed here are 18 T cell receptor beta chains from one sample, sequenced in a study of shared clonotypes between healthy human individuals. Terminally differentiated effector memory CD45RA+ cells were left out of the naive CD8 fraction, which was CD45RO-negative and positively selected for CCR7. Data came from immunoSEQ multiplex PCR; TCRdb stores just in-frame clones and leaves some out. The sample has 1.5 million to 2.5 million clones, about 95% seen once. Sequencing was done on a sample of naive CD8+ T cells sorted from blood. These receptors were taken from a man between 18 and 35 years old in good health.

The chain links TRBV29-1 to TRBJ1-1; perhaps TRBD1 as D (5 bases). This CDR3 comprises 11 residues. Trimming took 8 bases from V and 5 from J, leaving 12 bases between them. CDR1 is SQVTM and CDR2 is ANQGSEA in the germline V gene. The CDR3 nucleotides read TGCAGCTCGGGGGTAGGGACTGAAGCTTTCTTT. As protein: CSSGVGTEAFF.

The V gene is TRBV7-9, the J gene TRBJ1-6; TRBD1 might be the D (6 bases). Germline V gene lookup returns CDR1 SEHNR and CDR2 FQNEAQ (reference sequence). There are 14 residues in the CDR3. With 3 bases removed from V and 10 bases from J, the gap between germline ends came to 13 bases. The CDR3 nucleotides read TGTGCCAGCAGCTTGGGGGCAGGGTACTCACCCCTCCACTTT. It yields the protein CASSLGAGYSPLHF.

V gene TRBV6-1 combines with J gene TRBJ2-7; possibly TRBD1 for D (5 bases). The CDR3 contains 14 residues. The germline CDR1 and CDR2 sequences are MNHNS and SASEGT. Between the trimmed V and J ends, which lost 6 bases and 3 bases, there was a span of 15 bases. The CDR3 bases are TGTGCCAGCAGAGTTGACAGCCTAGTCTACGAGCAGTACTTC. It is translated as CASRVDSLVYEQYF.

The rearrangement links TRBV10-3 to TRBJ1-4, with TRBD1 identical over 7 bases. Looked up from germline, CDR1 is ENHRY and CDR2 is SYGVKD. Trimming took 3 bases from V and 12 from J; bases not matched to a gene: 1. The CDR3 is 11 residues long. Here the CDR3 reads CAISDTGELFF. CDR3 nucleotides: TGTGCCATCAGTGATACAGGGGAACTGTTTTTT.

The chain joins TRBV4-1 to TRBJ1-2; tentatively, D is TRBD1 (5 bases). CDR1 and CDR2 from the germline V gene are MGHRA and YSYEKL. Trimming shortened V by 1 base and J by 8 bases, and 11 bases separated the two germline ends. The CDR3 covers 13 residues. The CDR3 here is CASSQVGKGGYTF. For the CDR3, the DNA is TGCGCCAGCAGCCAAGTGGGGAAGGGGGGCTACACCTTC.

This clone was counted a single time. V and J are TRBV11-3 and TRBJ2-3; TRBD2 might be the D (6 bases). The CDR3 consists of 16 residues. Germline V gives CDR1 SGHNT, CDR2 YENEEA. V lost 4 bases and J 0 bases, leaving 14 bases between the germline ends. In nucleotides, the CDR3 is TGTGCCAGCAGCTGGGGGACGGGGGAAAGCACAGATACGCAGTATTTT. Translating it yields CASSWGTGESTDTQYF.

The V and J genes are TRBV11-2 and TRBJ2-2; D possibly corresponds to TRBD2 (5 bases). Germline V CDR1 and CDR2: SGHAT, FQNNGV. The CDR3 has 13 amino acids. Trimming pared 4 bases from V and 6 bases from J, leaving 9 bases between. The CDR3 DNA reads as TGTGCCAGCAGCTCCGGGGTTTCCGGGGAGCTGTTTTTT. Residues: CASSSGVSGELFF.

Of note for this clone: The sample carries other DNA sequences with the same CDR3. CDR3 sequence reads: CSVRVGTGELFF. The CDR3 DNA reads TGCAGCGTGCGAGTTGGAACCGGGGAGCTGTTTTTT. The V call is TRBV29-1, the J call TRBJ2-2; no reliable D call. Trimming shortened V by 6 bases and J by 5 bases, and 10 bases separated the two germline ends. The CDR3 is 12 residues long. Germline CDR1 reads SQVTM; CDR2 reads ANQGSEA.

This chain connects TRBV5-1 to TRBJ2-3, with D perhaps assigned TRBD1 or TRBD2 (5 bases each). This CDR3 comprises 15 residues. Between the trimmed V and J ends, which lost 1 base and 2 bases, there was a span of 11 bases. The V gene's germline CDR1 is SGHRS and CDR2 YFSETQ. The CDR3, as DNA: TGCGCCAGCAGCTTGCCGATGGGGACCACAGATACGCAGTATTTT. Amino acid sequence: CASSLPMGTTDTQYF.

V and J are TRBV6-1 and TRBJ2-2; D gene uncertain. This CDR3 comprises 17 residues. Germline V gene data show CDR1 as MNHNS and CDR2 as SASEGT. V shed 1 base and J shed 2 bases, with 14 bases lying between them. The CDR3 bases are TGTGCCAGCAGTGAAGAGGCTAGGCAGGCTAACACCGGGGAGCTGTTTTTT. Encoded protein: CASSEEARQANTGELFF.

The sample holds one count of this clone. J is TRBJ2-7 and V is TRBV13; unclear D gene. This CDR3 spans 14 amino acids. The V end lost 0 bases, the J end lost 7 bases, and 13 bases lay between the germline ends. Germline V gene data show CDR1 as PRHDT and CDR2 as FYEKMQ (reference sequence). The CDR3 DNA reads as TGTGCCAGCAGCTTAGGGTCACATAATAGGGAGCAGTACTTC. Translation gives CASSLGSHNREQYF.

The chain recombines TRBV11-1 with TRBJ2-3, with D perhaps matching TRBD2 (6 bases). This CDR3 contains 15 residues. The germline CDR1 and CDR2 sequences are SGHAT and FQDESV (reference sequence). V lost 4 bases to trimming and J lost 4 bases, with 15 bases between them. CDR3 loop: CASSSPTGRPDTQYF. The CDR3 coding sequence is TGTGCCAGCAGCTCCCCAACGGGGAGGCCAGATACGCAGTATTTT.

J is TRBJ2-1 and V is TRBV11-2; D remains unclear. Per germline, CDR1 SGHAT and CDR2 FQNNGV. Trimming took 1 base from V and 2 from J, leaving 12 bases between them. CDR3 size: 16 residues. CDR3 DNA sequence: TGTGCCAGCAGCTTAGGGATACGCGCTCCCTACAATGAGCAGTTCTTC. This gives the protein CASSLGIRAPYNEQFF.

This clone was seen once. CDR3 sequence reads: CASSFSFSYEQYF. The CDR3 DNA is TGTGCCAGCAGCTTTTCGTTTTCCTACGAGCAGTACTTC. The chain couples TRBV11-2 to TRBJ2-7; D gene ambiguous. Trimming stripped 3 bases from V and 1 base from J, with 7 bases between. There are 13 residues in the CDR3. Germline CDR1 is SGHAT and CDR2 is FQNNGV. The full variable domain, with the rest looked up from reference TRBV11-2 and TRBJ2-7, is EAGVAQSPRYKIIEKRQSVAFWCNPISGHATLYWYQQILGQGPKLLIQFQNNGVVDDSQLPKDRFSAERLKGVDSTLKIQPAKLEDSAVYLCASSFSFSYEQYFGPGTRLTVT.

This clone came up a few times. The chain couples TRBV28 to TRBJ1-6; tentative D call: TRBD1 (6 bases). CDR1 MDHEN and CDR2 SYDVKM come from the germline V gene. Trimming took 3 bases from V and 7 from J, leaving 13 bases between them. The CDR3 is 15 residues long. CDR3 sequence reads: CASSFTPGQNSPLHF. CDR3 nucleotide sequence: TGTGCCAGCAGTTTTACACCGGGACAAAATTCACCCCTCCACTTT.

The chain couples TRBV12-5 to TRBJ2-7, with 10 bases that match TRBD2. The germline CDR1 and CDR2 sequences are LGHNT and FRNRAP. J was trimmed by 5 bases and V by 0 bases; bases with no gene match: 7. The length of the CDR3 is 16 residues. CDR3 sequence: CASGLVRLAGENEQYF. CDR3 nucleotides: TGTGCTAGTGGTTTGGTACGGCTAGCGGGAGAAAACGAGCAGTACTTC. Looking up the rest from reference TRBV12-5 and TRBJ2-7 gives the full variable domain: DARVTQTPRHKVTEMGQEVTMRCQPILGHNTVFWYRQTMMQGLELLAYFRNRAPLDDSGMPKDRFSAEMPDATLATLKIQPSEPRDSAVYFCASGLVRLAGENEQYFGPGTRLTVT.

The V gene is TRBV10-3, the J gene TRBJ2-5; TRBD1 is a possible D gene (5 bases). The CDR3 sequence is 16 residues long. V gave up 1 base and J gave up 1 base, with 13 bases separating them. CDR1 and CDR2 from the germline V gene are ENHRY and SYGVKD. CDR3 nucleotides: TGTGCCATCAGTGAGTGGGGCCCCGGCCCCCAAGAGACCCAGTACTTC. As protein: CAISEWGPGPQETQYF.

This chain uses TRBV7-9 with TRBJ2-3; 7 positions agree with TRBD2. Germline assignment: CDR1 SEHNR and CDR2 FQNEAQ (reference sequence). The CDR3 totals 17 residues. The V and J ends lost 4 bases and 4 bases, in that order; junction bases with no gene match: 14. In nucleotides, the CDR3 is TGTGCCAGCAGCTCCCGCCTTTATGCGGGAGTTCCAGATACGCAGTATTTT. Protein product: CASSSRLYAGVPDTQYF. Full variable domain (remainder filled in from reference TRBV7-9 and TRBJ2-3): DTGVSQNPRHKITKRGQNVTFRCDPISEHNRLYWYRQTLGQGPEFLTYFQNEAQLEKSRLLSDRFSAERPKGSFSTLEIQRTEQGDSAMYLCASSSRLYAGVPDTQYFGPGTRLTVL.